This T cell receptor beta chain was sequenced for a study of spatial heterogeneity in lung cancer. Study details: The study consistently detected more beta-chain than alpha-chain sequences.

About this clonotype itself: Compared with germline, one end of the junction differs, possibly owing to a read error.

Time point indicated: sample taken at primary tumor resection. Donation came from 70 or so patients with untreated early-stage non-small cell lung cancer. Whole RNA, isolated from tumor, nontumor lung or frozen PBMC, was sequenced without prior sorting. Every individual TCR cDNA molecule carried its own unique molecular identifier, which allowed correction of PCR and sequencing errors. TCRdb re-called the 5' RACE reads through MiXCR, storing one row per CDR3 protein. The sample lists about 1,900 distinct CDR3 sequences; roughly 24% were seen once. CDR1 and CDR2 from the germline V gene are SSHAT and FNYEAQ (reference sequence). CDR3 size: 16 residues.

The chain recombines TRBV7-7 with TRBJ2-6, with a tentative D call TRBD1 (6 bases). Sequences were derived from normal lung tissue next to the tumor, sampled at surgery. The TCR sequence derives from a male donor with early-stage non-small cell lung cancer. Here the CDR3 DNA reads TGTGCTAGCAGTCGACAGGCCTTCTCTGGGGCCAACGTCCTGACTTTC. Translated, it gives CASSRQAFSGANVLTF.